The T cell receptor (beta chain) under discussion was sequenced for a study of blood T cell repertoires in COVID-19 (dated by TCRdb to 2020 to 2022). For the wider study: Samples from collaborators originated in the United States, Italy and Spain and spanned both the acute and convalescent phases of COVID-19. The prospective study material was composed of cDNA or gDNA derived from T cells, B-cell-depleted T cells, or PBMCs. Deeply sampled blood TCRbeta repertoires from subjects exposed to, actively infected with, or recovered from COVID-19 were included in the dataset. A freely available public database, intended as a resource for researchers studying the immune response to SARS-CoV-2, is where the repertoires were released. Samples were obtained from the ongoing ImmuneRACE study (first 160 participants) and from approximately 1,200 subjects provided by 6 global collaborators. Nearly every sample came with metadata listing a de-identified subject ID, COVID-19 status, age in years and sex. HLA class I and class II types, where available, came from metadata supplied by the sample provider rather than from assay-based typing. Broader findings and caveats from the paper: The quantity of clinical and demographic metadata differed by source and by participant and was supplied without curation.

On this clone itself: There is no known antigen for this receptor. Nothing much larger sits one base from this clone, and base qualities are not available.

CDR3 length: 13 amino acids, cysteine to phenylalanine. The retained sequence is limited to the CDR3, 39 bases, with the frame set at the first base. Cut back by 5 bases and 2 bases, the V and J ends lie 6 bases apart. The germline V gene gives CDR1 as LGHNA and CDR2 as YNFKEQ. Collaborating institutions collected whole blood in K2EDTA tubes following their own protocols. For TCRbeta analysis, collaborators shipped samples in one of three forms: frozen whole blood, isolated PBMCs, or DNA extracted from either of those sample types. TCRbeta CDR3 regions were amplified from genomic DNA using the immunoSEQ Assay, a bias-controlled multiplex PCR. Concerning the study's data processing: The number of nucleated cells in each sample was estimated from the amplification of reference gene primers within the assay. Sequence reads were collapsed and filtered to measure the absolute abundance of every unique TCRbeta CDR3 rearrangement. For each sample, productive Simpson clonality was calculated as the square root of Simpson's diversity index over productive rearrangements. Imported from immuneACCESS, the table was reduced by TCRdb to in-frame sequences with V and J called. These copies leave out some clones; in studies compared against another copy, an unresolved V gene accounts for under half, and the cause of the remainder is not known. D and trimming were read from the DNA, whereas the V and J calls and clone size are those reported in that table. Across this sample there are more than 80,000 clones, with roughly two thirds seen only once. The ten largest clones capture approximately 0.9% of the sample.

Specimen: peripheral blood. Rearrangement joined TRBV4-2 to TRBJ2-2; no confident D gene assignment can be made. This clonotype was sampled from a human donor with acute or convalescent COVID-19. The donor label of this sample is uncertain. CDR3 region: CASSVSNTGELFF. The DNA sequence reads TGTGCCAGCAGCGTCTCCAACACCGGGGAGCTGTTTTTT.